These T cell receptor beta chains were read from a single sample in a study of OX40 agonist ivuxolimab in advanced cancers. Produced via immunoSEQ multiplex PCR; TCRdb's table is partial and in-frame only. The top ten clones hold roughly 15% of a sample with tens of thousands of clones, roughly 81% of them seen once. Sequencing used CD4+ or CD8+ T cells sorted from blood, obtained in a trial of the OX40 agonist ivuxolimab. Receptors originate from an adult with an advanced solid tumor such as melanoma, head and neck, liver or kidney cancer. The conserved cysteine and the conserved F or W are not part of the CDR3 here. D genes are given only for firm matches. Clone size is shown for a subset of rows, as once, few, many or a class of expanded clone.

cdr3_aa clone_size v_call d_call cdr3_length j_call
ASSVTGVTTGELF . TRBV6-1 TRBD1 13 TRBJ2-2
ASSLDSAGGVYNEQF . TRBV5-6 TRBD2 15 TRBJ2-1
ASSIDAGTVYEQY . TRBV19 TRBD1 13 TRBJ2-7
ASSDFYSGANVLT . TRBV6-1 . 13 TRBJ2-6
ASSPPTGGPQPQH . TRBV19 TRBD1 13 TRBJ1-5
ASSLGEYNEQF . TRBV11-2 . 11 TRBJ2-1
ASSHGLPGLAGGNYNEQF . TRBV4-1 TRBD2 18 TRBJ2-1
ASSLGGLVIETQY . TRBV5-1 TRBD2 13 TRBJ2-5
ASSPLAGGYNEQF . TRBV7-7 TRBD2 13 TRBJ2-1
ASSNVGELRTEAF once TRBV19 . 13 TRBJ1-1
ASSQGQNWNQPQH . TRBV19 . 13 TRBJ1-5
ASSSPGLAGLDEQY few TRBV5-1 TRBD2 14 TRBJ2-7
ASGSRFSYEQY . TRBV6-1 . 11 TRBJ2-7
ASSLARTGNQPQH . TRBV7-2 . 13 TRBJ1-5
ASSPQTLQNALGWTQY . TRBV7-6 . 16 TRBJ2-5
ASSREGLAGVEQY . TRBV5-1 TRBD2 13 TRBJ2-7
ASSSAGSWNNEQF . TRBV6-5 . 13 TRBJ2-1
ASISGQGRGEQF once TRBV19 TRBD1 12 TRBJ2-1
ASRSTGPGYT . TRBV27 . 10 TRBJ1-2
ASSNGPSGNTIY . TRBV5-4 . 12 TRBJ1-3
ASSIGPGVGTDTQY . TRBV19 . 14 TRBJ2-3
AISDAPGFRNTGELF . TRBV10-3 . 15 TRBJ2-2
ASSEQGWGTDTQY . TRBV18 . 13 TRBJ2-3